The clone carrying this TCR beta chain showed up just once. Its antigen is undetermined. The data were taken from a study of T cell repertoires in ileal Crohn's disease. Study outcomes and limitations: Mucosal expansions were suggested to be mainly CD8 T cells. All patients with clonality above 26.8% had endoscopic recurrence.

This CDR3 is built from 15 residues. The germline V gene encodes CDR1 PRHDT and CDR2 FYEKMQ (reference sequence). Trimming took 5 bases from V and 2 from J, leaving 15 bases between them. The table came from immunoSEQ multiplex PCR; TCRdb's copy has only in-frame clones and leaves some out. The data show about 13,000 clones, with 82% seen just once and approximately 6% held by the top ten. Patients were adults with ileal or ileocolonic Crohn's disease needing resection. Sequenced: ileal tissue. The chain carries TRBV13 and TRBJ1-2, with D possibly TRBD1 on 6 matching bases. The clonotype comes from an adult with Crohn's disease. CDR3 residues: CASSVRQGSNYGYTF. The CDR3 nucleotides read TGTGCCAGCAGCGTACGTCAGGGGTCCAACTATGGCTACACCTTC.